The text below deals with one TCR beta chain. Its antigen is still unknown. Using its own MiXCR run on the reads, TCRdb lists one record per CDR3 protein. This sample has hundreds of thousands of distinct CDR3 sequences; almost 30% occur once, and the top ten carry 15% to 25%. The sample comes from a study of T cell repertoires in cytomegalovirus infection. Study-wide context: Recently identified HLA-C-restricted CMV epitopes and well-studied HLA-B-restricted CMV epitopes were used by the study. Based on public TCR beta signatures, there were indications of CMV infection and of a matching HLA type. Study results and limitations: HLA-C-restricted CMV clonotypes gave the most frequent clonotype in two of eight donors. Carriers of CMV and the relevant HLA type were discriminated by public TCR beta frequency.

Sequencing used cultured PBMCs, obtained from culture after CMV antigen stimulation. The TCR was taken from a human donor in good health (CMV status not recorded). Some clones in this sample may be carry-over from other donors' samples.

The CDR3 sequence is CASSFSANTGELFF. The CDR3 nucleotides read TGTGCCAGCAGTTTTTCGGCGAACACCGGGGAGCTGTTTTTT. The J gene is TRBJ2-2, the V gene TRBV6-5; D not certain. Germline-derived CDR1 and CDR2 are MNHEY and SVGAGI. This CDR3 is 14 amino acids long. Trimming pared 4 bases from V and 0 bases from J, leaving 6 bases between.